The 8 T cell receptor beta chains presented below share a single source sample, sequenced in a study of control samples from healthy donors and cancer patients. Profiled with immunoSEQ multiplex PCR; TCRdb holds only in-frame clones, not every one. The table lists over 100,000 clones, about 88% of them singletons. Sequencing was done on a sample of blood. The receptors were gathered from a middle-aged man in good health.

The CDR3 DNA is TGCAGCGGCCGGGACAGTTTGAACACTGAAGCTTTCTTT. It is translated as CSGRDSLNTEAFF. The chain couples TRBV29-1 to TRBJ1-1; TRBD1 aligns across 7 bases. CDR1 and CDR2 (germline): SQVTM, ANQGSEA. This CDR3 spans 13 amino acids. Trimming cost V 7 bases and J 0 bases; bases outside gene matches: 5.

This chain uses TRBV19 with TRBJ2-1, with 10 bases fitting TRBD2. This CDR3 is built from 16 residues. The germline V gene encodes CDR1 LNHDA and CDR2 SQIVND (reference sequence). V lost 5 bases, J lost 3 bases, and 7 bases stayed unmatched. In nucleotides, the CDR3 is TGTGCCAGTAGTTCCTATAGCGGGGGGTACTACAATGAGCAGTTCTTC. Protein: CASSSYSGGYYNEQFF.

This clone was observed a handful of times. The J gene is TRBJ2-4, the V gene TRBV28, with unresolved D. The CDR3 has 12 residues. V was cut by 2 bases and J by 1 base, with 0 bases left in between. CDR1 and CDR2 (germline): MDHEN, SYDVKM. The CDR3 region has the DNA TGTGCCAGCAGTTTAGCCAAAAACATTCAGTACTTC. It specifies CASSLAKNIQYF.

The DNA of the CDR3 is TGTGCCAGCAGCTTACCAGGGGGCACCGGGGAGCTGTTTTTT. Protein product: CASSLPGGTGELFF. The V gene is TRBV7-7, the J gene TRBJ2-2; 7 bases are a match to TRBD1. Germline V CDR1 and CDR2: SSHAT, FNYEAQ (reference sequence). This CDR3 spans 14 amino acids. After removal of 2 bases from V and 4 bases from J, the junction contained 1 base not matched to a gene.

The chain employs TRBV6-5 and TRBJ2-2; D is possibly TRBD1 (6 bases). V dropped 1 base and J dropped 6 bases, with 12 bases sitting between them. Germline CDR1 and CDR2: MNHEY and SVGAGI. This CDR3 has 15 residues. CDR3 sequence reads: CASSYWDNSAGELFF. The CDR3 DNA sequence: TGTGCCAGCAGTTACTGGGACAACTCCGCCGGGGAGCTGTTTTTT.

The chain couples TRBV3-1 (or the pseudogene TRBV3-2) to TRBJ2-7, with D possibly TRBD2 on 5 matching bases. CDR1 is LGHDT, CDR2 YNNKEL, per germline (reference sequence). This CDR3 region has 16 residues. The germline V and J ends were trimmed by 1 base and 5 bases, with 18 bases remaining between them. The CDR3, as DNA: TGTGCCAGCAGCCAAGGGGGTCTTTCGGGGTATAACGAGCAGTACTTC. Its protein is CASSQGGLSGYNEQYF.

The rearrangement joins TRBV5-1 to TRBJ2-3; the match to TRBD2 covers 11 bases. V lost 4 bases to trimming and J lost 2 bases; unmatched junction nucleotides: 3. Germline CDR1 SGHRS, CDR2 YFSETQ. CDR3 size: 15 residues. CDR3 bases: TGCGCCAGCAGCACGGGACTAGCGGACACAGATACGCAGTATTTT. Translating it yields CASSTGLADTDTQYF.

The rearrangement uses TRBV3-1 (or the pseudogene TRBV3-2) and TRBJ1-5; tentatively, D is TRBD1 (6 bases). Germline CDR1 and CDR2: LGHDT and YNNKEL (reference sequence). V was cut by 3 bases and J by 0 bases, with 9 bases left in between. CDR3 length: 15 residues. The CDR3: CASSQGHLSNQPQHF. The CDR3 DNA is TGTGCCAGCAGCCAGGGACACCTTAGCAATCAGCCCCAGCATTTT.